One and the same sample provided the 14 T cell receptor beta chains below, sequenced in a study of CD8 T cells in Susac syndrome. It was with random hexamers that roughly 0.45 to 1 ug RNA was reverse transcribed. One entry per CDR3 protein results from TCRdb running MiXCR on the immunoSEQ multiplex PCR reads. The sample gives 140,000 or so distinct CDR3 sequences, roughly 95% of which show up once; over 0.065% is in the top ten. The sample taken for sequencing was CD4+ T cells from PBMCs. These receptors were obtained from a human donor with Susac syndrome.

CDR3 protein: CASSPDRGWDTIYF. The CDR3 DNA reads as TGCGCCAGCAGCCCGGACAGGGGATGGGACACCATATATTTT. This chain joins TRBV5-1 and TRBJ1-3; the match to TRBD1 covers 9 bases. From germline, CDR1 is SGHRS and CDR2 YFSETQ. V was pared by 4 bases and J by 8 bases, with 7 bases of the junction left unmatched. The CDR3 extends over 14 amino acids.

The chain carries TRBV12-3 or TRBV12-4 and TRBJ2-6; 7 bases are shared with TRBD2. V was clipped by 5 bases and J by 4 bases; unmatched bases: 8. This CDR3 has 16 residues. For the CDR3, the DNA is TGTGCCAGCAGTCCACCGGGGGGAAGGGGGGCCAACGTCCTGACTTTC. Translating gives CASSPPGGRGANVLTF.

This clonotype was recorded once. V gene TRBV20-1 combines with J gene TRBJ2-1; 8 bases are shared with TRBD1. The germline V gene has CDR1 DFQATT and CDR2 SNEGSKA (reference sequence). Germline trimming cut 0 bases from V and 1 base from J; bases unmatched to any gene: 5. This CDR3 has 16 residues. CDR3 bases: TGCAGTGCTAGAGATGGGGACAGGCCATCCTACAATGAGCAGTTCTTC. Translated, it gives CSARDGDRPSYNEQFF.

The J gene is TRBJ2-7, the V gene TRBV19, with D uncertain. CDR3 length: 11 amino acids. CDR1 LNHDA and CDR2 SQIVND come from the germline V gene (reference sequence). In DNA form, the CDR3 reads TGTGCAAGGACGGACGGCTACGAGCAGTACTTC. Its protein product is CARTDGYEQYF. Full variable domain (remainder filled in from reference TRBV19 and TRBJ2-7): DGGITQSPKYLFRKEGQNVTLSCEQNLNHDAMYWYRQDPGQGLRLIYYSQIVNDFQKGDIAEGYSVSREKKESFPLTVTSAQKNPTAFYLCARTDGYEQYFGPGTRLTVT.

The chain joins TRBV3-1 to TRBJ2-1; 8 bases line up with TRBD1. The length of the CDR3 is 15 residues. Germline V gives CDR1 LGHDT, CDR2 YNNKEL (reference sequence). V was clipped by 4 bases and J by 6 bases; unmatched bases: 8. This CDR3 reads CASSPLRDRLNEQFF. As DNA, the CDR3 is TGTGCCAGCAGCCCCCTCCGGGACAGGCTCAATGAGCAGTTCTTC.

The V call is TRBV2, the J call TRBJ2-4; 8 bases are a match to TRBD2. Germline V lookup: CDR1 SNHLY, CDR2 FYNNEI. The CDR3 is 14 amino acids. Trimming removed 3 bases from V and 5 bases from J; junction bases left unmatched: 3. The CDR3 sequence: CASSEGTRENIQYF. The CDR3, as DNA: TGTGCCAGCAGTGAGGGGACTAGGGAAAACATTCAGTACTTC.

CDR3 protein: CASSLAGGTEYTF. CDR3 coding DNA: TGCGCCAGCAGCTTGGCCGGAGGGACGGAGTACACCTTC. The gene calls are TRBV5-1 and TRBJ1-2, with a possible D match to TRBD1 (5 bases). The CDR3 consists of 13 residues. V was clipped by 0 bases and J by 11 bases, with 14 bases between them. Germline V gives CDR1 SGHRS, CDR2 YFSETQ. Full variable domain (outside the CDR3, taken from reference TRBV5-1 and TRBJ1-2): KAGVTQTPRYLIKTRGQQVTLSCSPISGHRSVSWYQQTPGQGLQFLFEYFSETQRNKGNFPGRFSGRQFSNSRSEMNVSTLELGDSALYLCASSLAGGTEYTFGSGTRLTVV.

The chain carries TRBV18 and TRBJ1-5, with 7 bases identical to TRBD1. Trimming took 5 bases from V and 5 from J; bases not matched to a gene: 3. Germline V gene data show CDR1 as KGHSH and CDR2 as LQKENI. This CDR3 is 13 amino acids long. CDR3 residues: CASSATGDQPQHF. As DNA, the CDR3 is TGTGCCAGCTCAGCTACAGGGGATCAGCCCCAGCATTTT.

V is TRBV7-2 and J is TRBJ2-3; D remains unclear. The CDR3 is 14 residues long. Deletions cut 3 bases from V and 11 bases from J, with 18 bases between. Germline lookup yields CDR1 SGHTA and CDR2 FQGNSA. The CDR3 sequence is CASSFVGSTSRQYF. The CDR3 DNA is TGTGCCAGCAGCTTTGTGGGATCCACCTCCAGGCAGTATTTT.

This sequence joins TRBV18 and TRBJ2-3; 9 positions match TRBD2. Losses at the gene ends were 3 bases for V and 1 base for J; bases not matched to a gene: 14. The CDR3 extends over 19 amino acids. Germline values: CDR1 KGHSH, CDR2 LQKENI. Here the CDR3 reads CASSPPKPKLAGRTDTQYF. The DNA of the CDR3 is TGTGCCAGCTCACCGCCAAAACCCAAACTAGCGGGTCGCACAGATACGCAGTATTTT.

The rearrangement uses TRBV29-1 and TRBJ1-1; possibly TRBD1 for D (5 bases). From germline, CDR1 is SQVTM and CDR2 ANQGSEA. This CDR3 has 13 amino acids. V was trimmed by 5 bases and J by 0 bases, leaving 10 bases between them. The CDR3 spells CSVRGRMNTEAFF. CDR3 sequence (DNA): TGCAGCGTTAGGGGCCGAATGAACACTGAAGCTTTCTTT.

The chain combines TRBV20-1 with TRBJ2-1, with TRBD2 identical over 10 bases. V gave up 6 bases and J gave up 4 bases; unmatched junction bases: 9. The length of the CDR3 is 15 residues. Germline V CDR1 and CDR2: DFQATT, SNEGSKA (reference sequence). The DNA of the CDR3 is TGCAGTGCCCCTGGGCTAGCGGGGGAGTACAATGAGCAGTTCTTC. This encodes CSAPGLAGEYNEQFF.

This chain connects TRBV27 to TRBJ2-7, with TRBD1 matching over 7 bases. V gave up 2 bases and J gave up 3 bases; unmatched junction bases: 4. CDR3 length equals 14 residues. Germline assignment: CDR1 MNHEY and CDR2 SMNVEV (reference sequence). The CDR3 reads CASSLRQGDYEQYF. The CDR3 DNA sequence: TGTGCCAGCAGTTTACGACAGGGCGACTACGAGCAGTACTTC.

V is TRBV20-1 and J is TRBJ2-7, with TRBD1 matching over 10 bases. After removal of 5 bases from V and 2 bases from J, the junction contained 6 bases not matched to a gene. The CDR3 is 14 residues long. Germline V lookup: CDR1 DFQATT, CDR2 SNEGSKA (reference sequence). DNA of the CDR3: TGCAGTGCTCCAATAGGACAGGGGGCCTACGAGCAGTACTTC. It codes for CSAPIGQGAYEQYF.